Sequencing of this TCR beta chain was carried out in a study of blood T cell repertoires in COVID-19. The CDR3 length is 14 residues. V lost 7 bases, J lost 0 bases, and 10 bases lay in between. Germline V gene data show CDR1 as LNHDA and CDR2 as SQIVND (reference sequence). In the authors' workflow: Amplification of reference gene primers was used by the study to estimate nucleated cell counts. The assay was immunoSEQ multiplex PCR, and TCRdb's table has in-frame clones only and misses some. From that table come the V and J calls and clone size; the DNA was used to work out D and trimming. The repertoire holds 90,000 to 100,000 clones, with about 87% as singletons. In its sample, this clone was seen a few times.

Sequencing used peripheral blood. The TCR comes from a human donor in a cohort sampled during active COVID-19. This chain uses TRBV19 with TRBJ1-5, with D tentatively TRBD1 (6 bases). DNA of the CDR3: TGTGCCAGTATCGGACAGCTTAGCAATCAGCCCCAGCATTTT. Its protein product is CASIGQLSNQPQHF. Supplemented by reference TRBV19 and TRBJ1-5, the full variable domain reads DGGITQSPKYLFRKEGQNVTLSCEQNLNHDAMYWYRQDPGQGLRLIYYSQIVNDFQKGDIAEGYSVSREKKESFPLTVTSAQKNPTAFYLCASIGQLSNQPQHFGDGTRLSIL.